A single sample gave rise to the 18 T cell receptor beta chains below, sequenced in a study of blood T cell repertoires in COVID-19. Assay used: immunoSEQ multiplex PCR; TCRdb lists only in-frame clones, some missing. Of about 260,000 clones listed, about 87% are singletons. The source material was peripheral blood. These receptors all come from a man aged 55 to 70 who had recovered from COVID-19.

V is TRBV24-1 and J is TRBJ2-1; D call uncertain. Germline CDR1 and CDR2: KGHDR and SFDVKD. There are 13 residues in the CDR3. Trimming left V 2 bases short and J 10 bases short, with 11 bases between. The CDR3: CATSDWVKTEQFF. In DNA form, the CDR3 reads TGTGCCACCAGTGATTGGGTTAAGACAGAGCAGTTCTTC.

The V call is TRBV9, the J call TRBJ2-1; 7 bases are shared with TRBD1. From germline, CDR1 is SGDLS and CDR2 YYNGEE. There are 15 residues in the CDR3. The V segment lost 5 bases and the J segment 5 bases; nucleotides outside the gene matches: 10. CDR3 protein: CASRQTGTDHNEQFF. In nucleotides, the CDR3 is TGTGCCAGCAGGCAGACCGGGACAGACCACAATGAGCAGTTCTTC.

V gene TRBV20-1 combines with J gene TRBJ1-1; D possibly corresponds to TRBD1 (5 bases). V dropped 4 bases and J dropped 10 bases, with 13 bases sitting between them. Per germline, CDR1 DFQATT and CDR2 SNEGSKA (reference sequence). The CDR3 length is 11 residues. The chain's CDR3 is CSAKLGRGAFF. The CDR3 region has the DNA TGCAGTGCTAAGCTTGGGAGGGGAGCTTTCTTT.

This chain joins TRBV11-2 and TRBJ2-7; D gene ambiguous. V dropped 5 bases and J dropped 2 bases, with 13 bases sitting between them. In germline, CDR1 is SGHAT, CDR2 FQNNGV. The length of the CDR3 is 14 residues. The CDR3: CASSRSTETYEQYF. The CDR3 DNA follows: TGTGCCAGCAGCAGATCCACCGAGACCTACGAGCAGTACTTC. Drawing the rest from reference TRBV11-2 and TRBJ2-7, the complete variable domain is EAGVAQSPRYKIIEKRQSVAFWCNPISGHATLYWYQQILGQGPKLLIQFQNNGVVDDSQLPKDRFSAERLKGVDSTLKIQPAKLEDSAVYLCASSRSTETYEQYFGPGTRLTVT.

The gene calls are TRBV19 and TRBJ2-3; 9 bases are a match to TRBD1. CDR1 is LNHDA, CDR2 SQIVND, per germline (reference sequence). V lost 7 bases to trimming and J lost 2 bases; unmatched junction nucleotides: 4. The CDR3 is 14 residues long. The CDR3 loop reads CASKDRGNTDTQYF. DNA of the CDR3: TGTGCCAGTAAGGACAGGGGAAACACAGATACGCAGTATTTT. The whole variable domain, remainder taken from reference TRBV19 and TRBJ2-3, is DGGITQSPKYLFRKEGQNVTLSCEQNLNHDAMYWYRQDPGQGLRLIYYSQIVNDFQKGDIAEGYSVSREKKESFPLTVTSAQKNPTAFYLCASKDRGNTDTQYFGPGTRLTVL.

The chain recombines TRBV9 with TRBJ1-1; perhaps TRBD1 as D (5 bases). The CDR3 is 15 residues long. Trimming took 3 bases from V and 0 from J, leaving 12 bases between them. Germline loops: CDR1 SGDLS, CDR2 YYNGEE. CDR3 sequence reads: CASSAYGAMNTEAFF. The CDR3 DNA is TGTGCCAGCAGCGCCTATGGGGCTATGAACACTGAAGCTTTCTTT.

CDR3 protein: CASSLGAGWSTGELFF. The CDR3 DNA follows: TGCGCCAGCAGCTTGGGGGCAGGGTGGTCCACCGGGGAGCTGTTTTTT. The chain combines TRBV5-1 with TRBJ2-2; D possibly corresponds to TRBD1 (5 bases). This CDR3 is 16 amino acids long. From germline, CDR1 is SGHRS and CDR2 YFSETQ. Trimming stripped 0 bases from V and 4 bases from J, with 13 bases between.

The chain has TRBV7-3 and TRBJ2-3; D call uncertain. This CDR3 contains 13 residues. The V end lost 5 bases, the J end lost 4 bases, and 10 bases lay between the germline ends. CDR1 is SGHTA, CDR2 FQGTGA, per germline. The CDR3 bases are TGTGCCAGCAGCCGCCCGGTGGCAGATACGCAGTATTTT. Protein: CASSRPVADTQYF.

The chain links TRBV27 to TRBJ2-5, with 7 bases matching TRBD1. Germline V gene lookup returns CDR1 MNHEY and CDR2 SMNVEV (reference sequence). V was pared by 4 bases and J by 4 bases, with 9 bases of the junction left unmatched. The CDR3 is 15 residues long. In DNA form, the CDR3 reads TGTGCCAGCAGTTCCCTCGTACAGGGGTCAGAGACCCAGTACTTC. Residues: CASSSLVQGSETQYF.

This chain joins TRBV6-2 or TRBV6-3 and TRBJ1-3, with D perhaps matching TRBD1 (5 bases). CDR1 MNHEY and CDR2 SVGEGT come from the germline V gene. V was pared by 5 bases and J by 0 bases, with 17 bases between. This CDR3 is 17 amino acids long. The CDR3 nucleotides are TGTGCCAGCAGTGACCTACGACAGATAAACTCTGGAAACACCATATATTTT. It specifies CASSDLRQINSGNTIYF.

The chain employs TRBV24-1 and TRBJ1-1; TRBD1 is a possible D gene (6 bases). CDR3 length equals 14 residues. Per the germline V gene, CDR1 is KGHDR and CDR2 is SFDVKD. Trimming pared 5 bases from V and 0 bases from J, leaving 9 bases between. The DNA of the CDR3 is TGTGCCACCAGTGCGGGACACTTGAACACTGAAGCTTTCTTT. This codes for CATSAGHLNTEAFF.

The chain is built from TRBV2 and TRBJ1-5; 8 positions agree with TRBD1. Germline V gene lookup returns CDR1 SNHLY and CDR2 FYNNEI. This CDR3 contains 16 residues. V gave up 6 bases and J gave up 0 bases; unmatched junction bases: 7. The CDR3 protein is CASRTGQEFSNQPQHF. Here the CDR3 DNA reads TGTGCCAGCAGGACGGGACAGGAATTTAGCAATCAGCCCCAGCATTTT.

V is TRBV18 and J is TRBJ1-1, with D unresolved. V was shortened by 4 bases and J by 8 bases, with 17 bases between the two germline ends. The CDR3 is made up of 14 amino acids. CDR1 is KGHSH, CDR2 LQKENI, per germline. The CDR3 is CASSQSGLLSEAFF. CDR3 nucleotides: TGTGCCAGCTCACAATCAGGTCTCCTATCCGAAGCTTTCTTT.

V usage is TRBV7-9 and J usage is TRBJ2-7; 7 bases are shared with TRBD1. V shed 5 bases and J 5 bases; nucleotides not matched to a gene: 6. This CDR3 is built from 13 residues. The germline V gene encodes CDR1 SEHNR and CDR2 FQNEAQ (reference sequence). CDR3 in amino acids: CASSQRQGDEQYF. The CDR3 DNA reads as TGTGCCAGCAGCCAACGACAGGGCGACGAGCAGTACTTC. The variable domain in full, completed from reference TRBV7-9 and TRBJ2-7, reads DTGVSQNPRHKITKRGQNVTFRCDPISEHNRLYWYRQTLGQGPEFLTYFQNEAQLEKSRLLSDRFSAERPKGSFSTLEIQRTEQGDSAMYLCASSQRQGDEQYFGPGTRLTVT.

CDR3 residues: CASSVGGGLEQYF. CDR3 in DNA: TGTGCCAGCAGCGTAGGAGGGGGCCTCGAGCAGTACTTC. The chain is built from TRBV9 and TRBJ2-7; 7 bases agree with TRBD1. In germline, CDR1 is SGDLS, CDR2 YYNGEE. Trimming took 0 bases from V and 6 from J; bases not matched to a gene: 3. CDR3 length: 13 residues.

The genes are TRBV10-1 and TRBJ2-3; 10 nucleotides align to TRBD2. Germline CDR1 reads WNHNN; CDR2 reads SYGVQD (reference sequence). The CDR3 has 17 amino acids. V dropped 4 bases and J dropped 7; count of bases not matched to a gene: 14. As DNA, the CDR3 is TGCGCCAGCAGTGGGGGGCTAGCGGGGGCGACCATGAATACGCAGTATTTT. Its translation is CASSGGLAGATMNTQYF.

The rearrangement uses TRBV5-4 and TRBJ2-2, with no clear D. Germline lookup yields CDR1 SGHNT and CDR2 YYREEE (reference sequence). The CDR3 is 11 amino acids. V was cut by 4 bases and J by 6 bases, with 4 bases left in between. The CDR3 sequence: CASSGPGELFF. The CDR3 coding sequence is TGTGCCAGCAGCGGCCCCGGGGAGCTGTTTTTT.

The V gene is TRBV7-2, the J gene TRBJ1-1; 7 nucleotides line up with TRBD1. CDR1 SGHTA and CDR2 FQGNSA come from the germline V gene. The CDR3 consists of 16 residues. Trimming at V came to 0 bases and at J to 6 bases, leaving 10 bases not matched to a gene. CDR3 sequence (DNA): TGTGCCAGCAGCTTAGCGCGAGGGGGCCTAGGGTCTGAAGCTTTCTTT. Translating it yields CASSLARGGLGSEAFF.